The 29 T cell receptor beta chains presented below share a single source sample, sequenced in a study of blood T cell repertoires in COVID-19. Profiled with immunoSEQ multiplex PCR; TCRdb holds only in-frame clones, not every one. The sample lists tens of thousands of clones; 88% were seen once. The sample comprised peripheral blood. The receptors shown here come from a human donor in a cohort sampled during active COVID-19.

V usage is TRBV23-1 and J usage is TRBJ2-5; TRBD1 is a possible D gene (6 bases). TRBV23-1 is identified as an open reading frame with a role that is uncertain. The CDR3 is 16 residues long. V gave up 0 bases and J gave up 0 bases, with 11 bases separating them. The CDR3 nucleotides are TGCGCCAGCAGTCAATCCGAGGACAGCCACCAAGAGACCCAGTACTTC. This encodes CASSQSEDSHQETQYF.

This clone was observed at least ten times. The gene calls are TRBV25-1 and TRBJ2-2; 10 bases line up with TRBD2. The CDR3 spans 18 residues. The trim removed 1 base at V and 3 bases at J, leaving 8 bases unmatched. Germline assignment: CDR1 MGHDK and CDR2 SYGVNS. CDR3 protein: CASSEFGSGGTDTGELFF. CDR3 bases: TGTGCCAGCAGTGAATTCGGTAGCGGGGGGACCGACACCGGGGAGCTGTTTTTT. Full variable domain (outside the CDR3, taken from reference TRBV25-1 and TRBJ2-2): EADIYQTPRYLVIGTGKKITLECSQTMGHDKMYWYQQDPGMELHLIHYSYGVNSTEKGDLSSESTVSRIRTEHFPLTLESARPSHTSQYLCASSEFGSGGTDTGELFFGEGSRLTVL.

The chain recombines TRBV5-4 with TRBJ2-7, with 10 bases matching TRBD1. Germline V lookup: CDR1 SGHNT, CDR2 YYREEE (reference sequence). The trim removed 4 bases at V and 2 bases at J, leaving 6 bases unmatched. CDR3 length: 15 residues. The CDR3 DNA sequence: TGTGCCAGCAGCCGGGGGGGACAGGGGACCTACGAGCAGTACTTC. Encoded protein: CASSRGGQGTYEQYF.

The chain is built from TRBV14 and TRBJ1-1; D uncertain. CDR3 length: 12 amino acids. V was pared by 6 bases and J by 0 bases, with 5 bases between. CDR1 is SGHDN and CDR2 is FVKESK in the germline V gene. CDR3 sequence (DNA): TGTGCCAGCAGACCGGTGAACACTGAAGCTTTCTTT. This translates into CASRPVNTEAFF.

CDR3 sequence: CASSALGVGAGQPQHF. CDR3 in DNA: TGTGCCAGCAGTGCTCTGGGGGTGGGGGCAGGTCAGCCCCAGCATTTT. The V gene is TRBV6-1, the J gene TRBJ1-5; maybe TRBD1 (6 bases). The CDR3 is 16 amino acids. From germline, CDR1 is MNHNS and CDR2 SASEGT. Trimming left V 4 bases short and J 6 bases short, with 19 bases between.

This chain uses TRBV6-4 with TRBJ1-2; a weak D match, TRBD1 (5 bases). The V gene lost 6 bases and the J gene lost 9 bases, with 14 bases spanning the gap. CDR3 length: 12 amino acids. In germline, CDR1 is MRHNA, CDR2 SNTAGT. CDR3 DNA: TGTGCCAGCAGCCTCGGGGGGTCGAGCTACACCTTC. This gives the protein CASSLGGSSYTF.

The CDR3: CASSLGPTGGTDTQYF. CDR3 nucleotide sequence: TGTGCCAGCAGCTTAGGACCAACAGGGGGCACAGATACGCAGTATTTT. V is TRBV11-2 and J is TRBJ2-3, with 7 bases aligning to TRBD1. Germline V gene lookup returns CDR1 SGHAT and CDR2 FQNNGV. This CDR3 contains 16 residues. The trim removed 1 base at V and 1 base at J, leaving 5 bases unmatched.

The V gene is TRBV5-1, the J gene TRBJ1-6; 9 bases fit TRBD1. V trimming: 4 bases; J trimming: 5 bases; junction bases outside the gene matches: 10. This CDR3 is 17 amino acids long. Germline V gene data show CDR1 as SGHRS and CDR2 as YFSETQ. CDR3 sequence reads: CASSLQGAVGDNSPLHF. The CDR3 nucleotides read TGCGCCAGCAGCCTACAGGGGGCCGTAGGGGATAATTCACCCCTCCACTTT.

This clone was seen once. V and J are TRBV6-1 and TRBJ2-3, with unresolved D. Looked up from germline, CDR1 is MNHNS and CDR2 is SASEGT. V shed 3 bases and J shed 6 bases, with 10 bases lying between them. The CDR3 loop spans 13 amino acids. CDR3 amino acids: CASSDGLGDTQYF. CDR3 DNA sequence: TGTGCCAGCAGTGATGGTCTCGGGGATACGCAGTATTTT.

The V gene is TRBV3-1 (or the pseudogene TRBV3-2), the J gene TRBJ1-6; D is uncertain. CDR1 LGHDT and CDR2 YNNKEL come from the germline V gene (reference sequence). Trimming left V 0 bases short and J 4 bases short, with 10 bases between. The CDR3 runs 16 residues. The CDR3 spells CASSQESGNYNSPLHF. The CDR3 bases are TGTGCCAGCAGCCAAGAAAGCGGCAATTATAATTCACCCCTCCACTTT.

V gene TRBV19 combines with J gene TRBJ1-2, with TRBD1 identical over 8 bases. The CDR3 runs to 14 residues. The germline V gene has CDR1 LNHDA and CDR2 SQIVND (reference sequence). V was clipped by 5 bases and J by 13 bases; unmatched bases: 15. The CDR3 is CASSPSSGTGPVTF. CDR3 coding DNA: TGTGCCAGTAGTCCCTCAAGTGGGACAGGCCCCGTCACCTTC. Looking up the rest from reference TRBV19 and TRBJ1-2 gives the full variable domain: DGGITQSPKYLFRKEGQNVTLSCEQNLNHDAMYWYRQDPGQGLRLIYYSQIVNDFQKGDIAEGYSVSREKKESFPLTVTSAQKNPTAFYLCASSPSSGTGPVTFGSGTRLTVV.

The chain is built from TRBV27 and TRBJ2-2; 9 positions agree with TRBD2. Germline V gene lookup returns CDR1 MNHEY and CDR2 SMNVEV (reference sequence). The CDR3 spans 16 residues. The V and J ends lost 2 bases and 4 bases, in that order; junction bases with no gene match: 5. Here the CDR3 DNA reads TGTGCCAGCAGTTTAATACTAGCGGGCAGCACCGGGGAGCTGTTTTTT. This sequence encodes CASSLILAGSTGELFF.

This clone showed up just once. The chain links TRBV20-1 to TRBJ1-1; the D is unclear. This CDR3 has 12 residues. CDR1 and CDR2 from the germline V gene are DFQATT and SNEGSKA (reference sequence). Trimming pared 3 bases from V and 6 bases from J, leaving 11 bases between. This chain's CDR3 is CSASYLQAEAFF. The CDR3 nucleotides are TGCAGTGCTAGTTATCTCCAGGCTGAAGCTTTCTTT.

CDR3 bases: TGTGCCAGCAGCAGCGAATCTAGGCCCGGGGGAACCTACGAGCAGTACTTC. This codes for CASSSESRPGGTYEQYF. The rearrangement links TRBV7-9 to TRBJ2-7; perhaps TRBD2 as D (6 bases). The CDR3 length is 17 residues. The germline gives CDR1 SEHNR, CDR2 FQNEAQ (reference sequence). V gave up 5 bases and J gave up 2 bases, with 22 bases separating them.

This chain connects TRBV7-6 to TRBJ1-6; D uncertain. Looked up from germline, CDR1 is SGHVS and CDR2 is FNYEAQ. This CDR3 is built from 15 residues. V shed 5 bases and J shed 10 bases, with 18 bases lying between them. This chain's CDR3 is CASSVIYQRRSPLHF. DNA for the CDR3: TGTGCCAGCAGCGTAATTTATCAGAGGAGGTCACCCCTCCACTTT.

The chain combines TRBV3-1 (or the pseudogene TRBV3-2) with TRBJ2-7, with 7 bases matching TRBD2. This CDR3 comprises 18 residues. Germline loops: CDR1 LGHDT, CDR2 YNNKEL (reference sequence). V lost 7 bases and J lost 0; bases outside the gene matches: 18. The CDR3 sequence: CASKTQGLTKIFSYEQYF. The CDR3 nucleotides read TGTGCCAGCAAGACCCAGGGACTAACGAAAATCTTCTCCTACGAGCAGTACTTC.

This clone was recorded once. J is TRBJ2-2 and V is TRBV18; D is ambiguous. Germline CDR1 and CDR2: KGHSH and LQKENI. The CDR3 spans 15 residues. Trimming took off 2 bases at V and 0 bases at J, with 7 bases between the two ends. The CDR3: CASSPRSANTGELFF. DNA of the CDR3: TGTGCCAGCTCACCAAGGAGCGCGAACACCGGGGAGCTGTTTTTT.

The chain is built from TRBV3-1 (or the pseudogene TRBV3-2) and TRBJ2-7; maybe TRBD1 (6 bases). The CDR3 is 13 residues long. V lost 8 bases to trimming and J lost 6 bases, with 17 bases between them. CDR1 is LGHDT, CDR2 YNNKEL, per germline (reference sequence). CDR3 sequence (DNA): TGTGCCAGCCAGGGGTCAGTTTGGTTCGAGCAGTACTTC. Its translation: CASQGSVWFEQYF.

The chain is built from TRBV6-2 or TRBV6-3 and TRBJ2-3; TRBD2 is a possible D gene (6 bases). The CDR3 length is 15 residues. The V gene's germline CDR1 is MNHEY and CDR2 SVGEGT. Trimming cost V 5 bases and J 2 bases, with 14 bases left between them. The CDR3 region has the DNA TGTGCCAGCAGTCGCCCCAGGACTAACACAGATACGCAGTATTTT. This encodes CASSRPRTNTDTQYF.

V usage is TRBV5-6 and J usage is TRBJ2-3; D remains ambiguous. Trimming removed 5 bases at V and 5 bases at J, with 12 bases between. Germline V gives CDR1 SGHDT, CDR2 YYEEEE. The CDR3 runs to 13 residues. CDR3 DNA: TGTGCCAGCAGTGTTGTGCCCGGAGATACGCAGTATTTT. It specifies CASSVVPGDTQYF. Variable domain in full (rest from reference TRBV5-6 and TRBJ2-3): DAGVTQSPTHLIKTRGQQVTLRCSPKSGHDTVSWYQQALGQGPQFIFQYYEEEERQRGNFPDRFSGHQFPNYSSELNVNALLLGDSALYLCASSVVPGDTQYFGPGTRLTVL.

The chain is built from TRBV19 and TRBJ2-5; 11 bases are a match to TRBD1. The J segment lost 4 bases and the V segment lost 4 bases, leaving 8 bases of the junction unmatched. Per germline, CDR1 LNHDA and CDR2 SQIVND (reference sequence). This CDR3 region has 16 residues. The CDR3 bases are TGTGCCAGTAGTACAGCCGGGACAGGGGGTCGAGAGACCCAGTACTTC. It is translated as CASSTAGTGGRETQYF.

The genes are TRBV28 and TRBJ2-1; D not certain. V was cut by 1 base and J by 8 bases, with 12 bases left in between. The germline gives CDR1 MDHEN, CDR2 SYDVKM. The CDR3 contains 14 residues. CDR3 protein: CASSLYTSSDEQFF. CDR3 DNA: TGTGCCAGCAGTTTATATACCAGTTCAGATGAGCAGTTCTTC.

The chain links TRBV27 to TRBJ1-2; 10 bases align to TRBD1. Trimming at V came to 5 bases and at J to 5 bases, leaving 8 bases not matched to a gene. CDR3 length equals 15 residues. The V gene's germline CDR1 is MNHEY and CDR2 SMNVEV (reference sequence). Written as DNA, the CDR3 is TGTGCCAGCAGTCGGGGCACGGGACAGGGGTATGGCTACACCTTC. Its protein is CASSRGTGQGYGYTF.

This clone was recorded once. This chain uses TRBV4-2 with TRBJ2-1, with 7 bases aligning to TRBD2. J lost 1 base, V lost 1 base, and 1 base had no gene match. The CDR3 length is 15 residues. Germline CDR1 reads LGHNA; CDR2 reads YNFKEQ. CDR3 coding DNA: TGTGCCAGCAGCCAAGCGCGGGAGTCCTACAATGAGCAGTTCTTC. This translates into CASSQARESYNEQFF.

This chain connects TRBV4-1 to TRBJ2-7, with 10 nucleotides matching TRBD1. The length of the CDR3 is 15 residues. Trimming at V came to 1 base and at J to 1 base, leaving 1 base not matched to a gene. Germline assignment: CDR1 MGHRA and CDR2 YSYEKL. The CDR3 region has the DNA TGCGCCAGCAGCCAAGTGGGACAGGGGTCCTACGAGCAGTACTTC. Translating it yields CASSQVGQGSYEQYF.

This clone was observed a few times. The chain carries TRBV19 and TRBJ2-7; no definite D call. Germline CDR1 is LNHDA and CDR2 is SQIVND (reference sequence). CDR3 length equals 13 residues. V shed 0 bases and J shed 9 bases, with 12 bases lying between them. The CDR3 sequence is CASSIEYTSGQYF. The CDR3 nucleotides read TGTGCCAGTAGTATAGAATACACGTCTGGGCAGTACTTC.

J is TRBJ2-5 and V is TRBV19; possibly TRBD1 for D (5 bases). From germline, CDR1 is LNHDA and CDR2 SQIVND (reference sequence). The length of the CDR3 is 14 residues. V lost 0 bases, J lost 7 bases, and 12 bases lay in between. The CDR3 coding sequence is TGTGCCAGTAGTATAGATGGGGCTAGTGGGACCCAGTACTTC. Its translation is CASSIDGASGTQYF.

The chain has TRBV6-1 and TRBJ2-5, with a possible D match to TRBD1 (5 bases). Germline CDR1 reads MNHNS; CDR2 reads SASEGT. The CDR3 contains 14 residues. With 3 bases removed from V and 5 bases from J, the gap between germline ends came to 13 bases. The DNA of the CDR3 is TGTGCCAGCAGTGACAGGGAAATTCGGGAGACCCAGTACTTC. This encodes CASSDREIRETQYF.

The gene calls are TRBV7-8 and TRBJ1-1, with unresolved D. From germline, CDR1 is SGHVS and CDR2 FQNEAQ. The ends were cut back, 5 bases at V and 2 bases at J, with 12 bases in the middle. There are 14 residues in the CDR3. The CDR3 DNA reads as TGTGCCAGCAGCCTCACGGCGGGAAACACTGAAGCTTTCTTT. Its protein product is CASSLTAGNTEAFF.